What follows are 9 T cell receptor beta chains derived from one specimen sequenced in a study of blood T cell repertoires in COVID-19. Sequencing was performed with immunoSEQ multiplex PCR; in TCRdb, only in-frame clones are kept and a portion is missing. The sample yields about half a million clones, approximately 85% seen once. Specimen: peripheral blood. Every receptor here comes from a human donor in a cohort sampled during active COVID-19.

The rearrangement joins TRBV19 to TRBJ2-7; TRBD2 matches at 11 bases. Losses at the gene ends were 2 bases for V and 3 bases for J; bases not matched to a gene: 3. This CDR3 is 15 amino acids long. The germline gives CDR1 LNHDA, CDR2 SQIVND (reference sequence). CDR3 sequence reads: CASSIQGLAVYEQYF. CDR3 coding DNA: TGTGCCAGTAGTATACAGGGACTAGCGGTCTACGAGCAGTACTTC.

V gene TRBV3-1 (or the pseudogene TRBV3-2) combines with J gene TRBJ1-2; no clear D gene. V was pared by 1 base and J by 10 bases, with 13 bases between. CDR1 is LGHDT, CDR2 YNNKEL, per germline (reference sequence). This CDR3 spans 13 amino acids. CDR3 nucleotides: TGTGCCAGCAGCCAAGGGACTGAACGGGACTACACCTTC. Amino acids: CASSQGTERDYTF.

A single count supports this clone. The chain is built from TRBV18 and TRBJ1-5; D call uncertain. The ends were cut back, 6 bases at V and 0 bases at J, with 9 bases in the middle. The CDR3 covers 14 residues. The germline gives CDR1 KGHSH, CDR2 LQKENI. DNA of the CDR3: TGTGCCAGCTCTGTAGGAGATAGCAATCAGCCCCAGCATTTT. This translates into CASSVGDSNQPQHF.

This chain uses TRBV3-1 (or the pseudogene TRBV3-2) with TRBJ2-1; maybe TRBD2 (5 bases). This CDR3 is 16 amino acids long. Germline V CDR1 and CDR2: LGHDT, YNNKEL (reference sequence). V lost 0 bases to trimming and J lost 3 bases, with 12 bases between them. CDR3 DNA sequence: TGTGCCAGCAGCCAAGACCCAGCGGCATACTACAATGAGCAGTTCTTC. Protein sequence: CASSQDPAAYYNEQFF.

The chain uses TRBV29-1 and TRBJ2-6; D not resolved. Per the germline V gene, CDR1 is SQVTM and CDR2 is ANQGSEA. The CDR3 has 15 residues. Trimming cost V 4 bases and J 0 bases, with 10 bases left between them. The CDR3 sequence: CSVVSGYSGANVLTF. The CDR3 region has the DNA TGCAGCGTTGTATCGGGTTACTCTGGGGCCAACGTCCTGACTTTC.

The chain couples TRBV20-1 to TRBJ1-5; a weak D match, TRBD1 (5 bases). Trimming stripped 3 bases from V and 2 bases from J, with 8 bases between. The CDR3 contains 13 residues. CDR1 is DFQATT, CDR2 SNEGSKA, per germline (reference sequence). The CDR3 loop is CSASSGGNQPQHF. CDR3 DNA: TGCAGTGCTAGTTCGGGGGGCAATCAGCCCCAGCATTTT.

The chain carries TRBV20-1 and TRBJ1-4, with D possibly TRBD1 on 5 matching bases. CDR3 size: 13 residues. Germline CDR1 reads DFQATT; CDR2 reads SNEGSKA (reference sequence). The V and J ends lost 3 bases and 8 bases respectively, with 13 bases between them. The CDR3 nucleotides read TGCAGTGCTAGTGGCGGGGGAGAAGAAAAACTGTTTTTT. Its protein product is CSASGGGEEKLFF.

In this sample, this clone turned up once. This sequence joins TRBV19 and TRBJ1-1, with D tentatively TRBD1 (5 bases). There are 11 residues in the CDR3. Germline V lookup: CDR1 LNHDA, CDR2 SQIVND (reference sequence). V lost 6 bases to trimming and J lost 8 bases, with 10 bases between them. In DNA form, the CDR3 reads TGTGCCAGTAGGTTAAGGGGCGAAGCTTTCTTT. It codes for CASRLRGEAFF.

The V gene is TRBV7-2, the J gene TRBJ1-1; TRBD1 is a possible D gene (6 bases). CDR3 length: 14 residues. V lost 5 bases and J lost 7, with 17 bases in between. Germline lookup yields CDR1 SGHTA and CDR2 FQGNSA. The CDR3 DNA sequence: TGTGCCAGCAGCCTCCTCATGGACAGCAATGAAGCTTTCTTT. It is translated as CASSLLMDSNEAFF.